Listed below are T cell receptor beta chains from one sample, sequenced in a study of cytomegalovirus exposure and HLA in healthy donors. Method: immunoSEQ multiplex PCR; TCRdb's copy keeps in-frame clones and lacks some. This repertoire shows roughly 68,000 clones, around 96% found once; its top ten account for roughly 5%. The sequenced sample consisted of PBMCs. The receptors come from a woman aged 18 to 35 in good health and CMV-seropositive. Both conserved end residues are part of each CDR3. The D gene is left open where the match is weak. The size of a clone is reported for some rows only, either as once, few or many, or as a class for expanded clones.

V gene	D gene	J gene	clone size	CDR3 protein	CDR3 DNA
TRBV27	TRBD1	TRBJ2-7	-	CASSWVRDSLSYEQYF	TGTGCCAGCAGCTGGGTCCGGGACAGTCTGTCCTACGAGCAGTACTTC
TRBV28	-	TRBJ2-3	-	CASSTSSSGSEDTQYF	-
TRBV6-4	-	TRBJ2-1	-	CASSPGSSYNEQFF	TGTGCCAGCAGTCCGGGGAGCTCCTACAATGAGCAGTTCTTC
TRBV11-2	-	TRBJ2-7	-	CASSLSGAASYEQYF	TGTGCCAGCAGCTTATCAGGAGCGGCAAGCTACGAGCAGTACTTC
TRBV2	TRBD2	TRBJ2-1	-	CASRRTSGRALEQFF	TGTGCCAGCAGGAGGACTAGCGGGAGGGCCCTTGAGCAGTTCTTC
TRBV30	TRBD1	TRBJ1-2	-	CAWSIGRGNYGYTF	TGTGCCTGGAGTATCGGCAGGGGGAACTATGGCTACACCTTC
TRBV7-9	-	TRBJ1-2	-	CASSRYREAINYGYTF	TGTGCCAGCAGCCGTTACCGGGAGGCGATTAACTATGGCTACACCTTC
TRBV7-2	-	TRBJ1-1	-	CASSRRRGNTEAFF	TGTGCCAGCAGCCGACGGCGGGGGAACACTGAAGCTTTCTTT
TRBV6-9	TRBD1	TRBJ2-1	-	CASSFRTGVYNEQFF	TGTGCCAGCAGTTTCCGGACAGGGGTCTACAATGAGCAGTTCTTC
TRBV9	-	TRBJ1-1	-	CASSLSGALNTEAFF	TGTGCCAGCAGCCTTTCTGGGGCGTTGAACACTGAAGCTTTCTTT
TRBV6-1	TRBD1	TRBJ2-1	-	CASSDNRDRGQNEQFF	TGTGCCAGCAGTGACAACCGGGACAGGGGGCAAAATGAGCAGTTCTTC
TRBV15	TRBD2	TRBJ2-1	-	CATSRVRGGSALNEQFF	TGTGCCACCAGCAGAGTAAGGGGCGGGAGTGCTCTAAATGAGCAGTTCTTC
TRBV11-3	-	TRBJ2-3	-	CASSDIPDTQYF	TGTGCCAGCAGCGACATACCCGATACGCAGTATTTT
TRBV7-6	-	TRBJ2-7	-	CASTDGGAGSGPEQYF	TGTGCCAGCACCGACGGTGGGGCGGGATCAGGGCCCGAGCAGTACTTC
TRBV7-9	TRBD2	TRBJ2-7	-	CASSSPPGLGGEQYF	TGTGCCAGCAGCTCCCCTCCGGGACTAGGTGGAGAGCAGTACTTC
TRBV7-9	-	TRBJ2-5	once	CASSLEFGKETQYF	TGTGCCAGCAGCTTAGAATTCGGGAAAGAGACCCAGTACTTC
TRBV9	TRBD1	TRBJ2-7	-	CASSFRDRGSYEQYF	TGTGCCAGCAGCTTCCGGGACAGGGGGTCCTACGAGCAGTACTTC
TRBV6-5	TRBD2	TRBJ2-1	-	CATSAGGFYNEQFF	TGTGCCACCTCAGCGGGAGGCTTCTACAATGAGCAGTTCTTC
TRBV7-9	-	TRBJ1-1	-	CASSLFSGRMNTEAFF	TGTGCCAGCAGCTTATTTTCGGGAAGAATGAACACTGAAGCTTTCTTT